This TCR beta chain was recorded in a study of T cell responses to AZD1222 COVID-19 vaccine. Study-level points and caveats: Possibly, clonal diversity was underestimated; donors were largely white British and included more females. Spike regions recognized by vaccine-associated CD4 TCRs spanned the protein, led by 160-218 and 743-854. The number of AZD1222 recipients seropositive at baseline was only five or six.

Points on this clone: Its specificity is not known.

TCRdb's table, derived via immunoSEQ multiplex PCR, lists solely in-frame clones and lacks some. The sample has approximately 200,000 clones; about 89% are singletons. Pooling of second doses given at about 4 or about 12 weeks was done. Sequenced here: peripheral blood, sampled 28 days after the second AZD1222 dose. The clonotype originates from an adult who received the AZD1222 COVID-19 vaccine.

CDR3 nucleotides: TGTGCCAGCAGACGGGGACTAGCGGGAGGGACCCCGGGCGGAGAGACCCAGTACTTC. It codes for CASRRGLAGGTPGGETQYF. V is TRBV2 and J is TRBJ2-5, with TRBD2 matching over 16 bases. J lost 4 bases, V lost 6 bases, and 14 bases had no gene match. This CDR3 is 19 amino acids long. Germline CDR1 and CDR2: SNHLY and FYNNEI.